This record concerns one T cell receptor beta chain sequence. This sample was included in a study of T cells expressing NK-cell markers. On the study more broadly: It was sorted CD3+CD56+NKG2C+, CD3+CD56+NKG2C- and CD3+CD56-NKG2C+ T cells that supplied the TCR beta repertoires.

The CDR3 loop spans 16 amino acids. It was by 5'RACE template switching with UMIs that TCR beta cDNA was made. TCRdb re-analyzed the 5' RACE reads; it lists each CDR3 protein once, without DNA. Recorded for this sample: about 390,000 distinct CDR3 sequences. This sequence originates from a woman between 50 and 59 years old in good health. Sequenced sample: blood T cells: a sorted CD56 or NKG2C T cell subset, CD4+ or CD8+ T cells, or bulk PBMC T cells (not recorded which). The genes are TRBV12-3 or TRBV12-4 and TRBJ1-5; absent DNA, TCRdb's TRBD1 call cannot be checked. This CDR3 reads CASTFQPGTGVQPQHF.